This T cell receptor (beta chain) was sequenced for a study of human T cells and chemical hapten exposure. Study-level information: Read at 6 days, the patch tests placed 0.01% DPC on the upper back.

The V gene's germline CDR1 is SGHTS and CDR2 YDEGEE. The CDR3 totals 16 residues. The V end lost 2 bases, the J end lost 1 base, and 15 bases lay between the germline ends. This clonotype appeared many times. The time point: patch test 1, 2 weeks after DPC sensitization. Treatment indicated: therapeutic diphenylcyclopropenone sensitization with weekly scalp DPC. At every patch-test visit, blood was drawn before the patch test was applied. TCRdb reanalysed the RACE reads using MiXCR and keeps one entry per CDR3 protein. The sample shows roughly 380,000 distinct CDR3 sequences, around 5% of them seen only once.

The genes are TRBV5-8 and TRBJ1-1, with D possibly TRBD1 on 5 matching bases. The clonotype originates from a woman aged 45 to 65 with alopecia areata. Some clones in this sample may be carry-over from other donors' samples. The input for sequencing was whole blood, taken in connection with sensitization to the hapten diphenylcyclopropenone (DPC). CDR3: CASSLTPGLTNTEAFF. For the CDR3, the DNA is TGTGCCAGCAGCTTAACACCGGGACTTACGAACACTGAAGCTTTCTTT.